A single sample gave rise to the 30 T cell receptor beta chains below, sequenced in a study of blood T cell repertoires in COVID-19. Repertoires were generated with immunoSEQ multiplex PCR, while TCRdb's copy carries only in-frame clones and drops some. This table holds about 100,000 clones, 85% found once. The sequenced sample consisted of peripheral blood. The receptor set was obtained from a woman in her 70s with active or convalescent COVID-19.

The chain combines TRBV9 with TRBJ2-5; 8 nucleotides align to TRBD2. The germline CDR1 and CDR2 sequences are SGDLS and YYNGEE. V shed 4 bases, J shed 4 bases, and the junction held 6 bases outside the gene matches. The CDR3 has 14 amino acids. The CDR3 DNA follows: TGTGCCAGCAGCTCCCGGGGGGGCCGAGAGACCCAGTACTTC. It codes for CASSSRGGRETQYF.

This clone was detected once. The chain employs TRBV20-1 and TRBJ2-3; D gene unclear. This CDR3 is built from 11 residues. The V and J ends lost 2 bases and 5 bases respectively, with 5 bases between them. CDR1 and CDR2 (germline): DFQATT, SNEGSKA (reference sequence). CDR3 residues: CSARSRDTQYF. In nucleotides, the CDR3 is TGCAGTGCTAGATCCAGAGATACGCAGTATTTT.

The V gene is TRBV2, the J gene TRBJ1-1; TRBD1 matches 9 bases. The CDR3 runs 14 residues. Looked up from germline, CDR1 is SNHLY and CDR2 is FYNNEI. With 8 bases clipped from V and 5 bases from J, the junction kept 9 bases outside the gene matches. The CDR3 nucleotides are TGTGCCAGCTTCTTGGGACAGGGTTTAACTGAAGCTTTCTTT. Amino acids: CASFLGQGLTEAFF.

The V gene is TRBV19, the J gene TRBJ2-2; 11 nucleotides align to TRBD1. V was pared by 3 bases and J by 5 bases, with 2 bases of the junction left unmatched. The CDR3 extends over 15 amino acids. Germline CDR1 and CDR2: LNHDA and SQIVND (reference sequence). In DNA form, the CDR3 reads TGTGCCAGTAGTATGGGGACAGGGGGGACCGGGGAGCTGTTTTTT. As protein: CASSMGTGGTGELFF.

The rearrangement joins TRBV6-5 to TRBJ1-5; D might be TRBD1 (5 bases). This CDR3 is built from 12 residues. With 7 bases removed from V and 7 bases from J, the gap between germline ends came to 11 bases. Germline V gene data show CDR1 as MNHEY and CDR2 as SVGAGI. CDR3 in amino acids: CASTQTAQPQHF. CDR3 nucleotides: TGTGCCAGCACACAGACAGCACAGCCCCAGCATTTT.

The CDR3 protein is CASSLGAGNNEKLFF. DNA for the CDR3: TGTGCCAGCAGCTTGGGTGCAGGAAATAATGAAAAACTGTTTTTT. The chain combines TRBV5-4 with TRBJ1-4, with D uncertain. This CDR3 comprises 15 residues. The V and J ends lost 0 bases and 4 bases respectively, with 10 bases between them. From germline, CDR1 is SGHNT and CDR2 YYREEE (reference sequence).

The genes are TRBV9 and TRBJ1-4; TRBD1 might be the D (5 bases). Per the germline V gene, CDR1 is SGDLS and CDR2 is YYNGEE. The ends were cut back, 2 bases at V and 4 bases at J, with 12 bases in the middle. This CDR3 comprises 15 residues. The CDR3 bases are TGTGCCAGCAGCGTGGGGCAGACAGTTAATGAAAAACTGTTTTTT. Translation: CASSVGQTVNEKLFF.

The chain combines TRBV9 with TRBJ1-2, with a weak D call TRBD1 (5 bases). The CDR3 length is 13 residues. Germline loops: CDR1 SGDLS, CDR2 YYNGEE. V was clipped by 9 bases and J by 5 bases, with 17 bases between them. In DNA, the CDR3 is TGTGCCATCCATCAGCAGGGCCCATATGGCTACACCTTC. Translated: CAIHQQGPYGYTF.

This clone has only a few counts. This chain uses TRBV23-1 with TRBJ2-7; maybe TRBD1 (5 bases). TRBV23-1 is sorted into the ORF group, with uncertain function. This CDR3 region has 15 residues. Trimming shortened V by 4 bases and J by 5 bases, and 18 bases separated the two germline ends. This CDR3 reads CASSPLTNRLHEQYF. For the CDR3, the DNA is TGCGCCAGCAGTCCACTAACGAACAGGCTCCACGAGCAGTACTTC.

This clone was seen only a few times. The germline gene is not matched at one end of the junction; a read error may be the cause. This sequence joins TRBV16 and TRBJ2-1; 9 bases are shared with TRBD2. The CDR3 is 17 residues long. CDR1 is KGHSY and CDR2 is FQNENV in the germline V gene. CDR3: CASRQFPGGRGNNEQFF. Here the CDR3 DNA reads TGTGCCAGCAGACAATTCCCTGGCGGGAGGGGAAACAATGAGCAGTTCTTC.

V usage is TRBV5-1 and J usage is TRBJ1-6; 9 nucleotides align to TRBD1. The V segment lost 3 bases and the J segment 8 bases; nucleotides outside the gene matches: 3. The CDR3 sequence is 14 residues long. Germline V gene sequence: CDR1 SGHRS, CDR2 YFSETQ. CDR3 in DNA: TGCGCCAGCAGCTCGGACAGGGGATATTCACCCCTCCACTTT. Translating it yields CASSSDRGYSPLHF.

This chain uses TRBV19 with TRBJ1-1; D remains ambiguous. Germline V gene data show CDR1 as LNHDA and CDR2 as SQIVND (reference sequence). The CDR3 is made up of 15 amino acids. V was shortened by 6 bases and J by 0 bases, with 14 bases between the two germline ends. CDR3 in DNA: TGTGCCAGTAGGAAAATCCAGGCGATGAACACTGAAGCTTTCTTT. The encoded protein is CASRKIQAMNTEAFF.

The chain recombines TRBV11-3 with TRBJ2-1; 7 nucleotides line up with TRBD1. The CDR3 loop spans 17 amino acids. Germline assignment: CDR1 SGHNT and CDR2 YENEEA. With 3 bases clipped from V and 3 bases from J, the junction kept 11 bases outside the gene matches. DNA for the CDR3: TGTGCCAGCAGCTTGAGACAGGGCTTTATGGACTACAATGAGCAGTTCTTC. The encoded protein is CASSLRQGFMDYNEQFF.

The chain employs TRBV30 and TRBJ2-7; 7 positions agree with TRBD2. Trimming cost V 4 bases and J 0 bases; bases outside gene matches: 3. This CDR3 has 13 residues. Germline CDR1 and CDR2: GTSNPN and SVGIG (reference sequence). The CDR3 DNA is TGTGCCTGGACCCTAGCGGACTCCTACGAGCAGTACTTC. Translation gives CAWTLADSYEQYF. The complete variable domain, with remaining parts taken from reference TRBV30 and TRBJ2-7, reads SQTIHQWPATLVQPVGSPLSLECTVEGTSNPNLYWYRQAAGRGLQLLFYSVGIGQISSEVPQNLSASRPQDRQFILSSKKLLLSDSGFYLCAWTLADSYEQYFGPGTRLTVT.

The genes are TRBV5-1 and TRBJ1-1; TRBD1 is a possible D gene (5 bases). Germline CDR1 is SGHRS and CDR2 is YFSETQ. The CDR3 loop spans 12 amino acids. The ends were cut back, 2 bases at V and 8 bases at J, with 10 bases in the middle. In DNA, the CDR3 is TGCGCCAGCAGCTTCGGGGGGAGAGAAGCTTTCTTT. Its protein is CASSFGGREAFF.

The V and J genes are TRBV6-2 or TRBV6-3 and TRBJ2-1; TRBD2 aligns across 9 bases. This CDR3 contains 15 residues. CDR1 and CDR2 from the germline V gene are MNHEY and SVGEGT. The junction had 6 bases not matched to a gene; V was cut back by 2 bases and J by 7 bases. This CDR3 is CASSYAGGPQNEQFF. In nucleotides, the CDR3 is TGTGCCAGCAGTTACGCGGGAGGGCCCCAAAATGAGCAGTTCTTC.

V gene TRBV2 combines with J gene TRBJ1-5; D remains ambiguous. The CDR3 has 15 amino acids. In germline, CDR1 is SNHLY, CDR2 FYNNEI. V was trimmed by 1 base and J by 2 bases, leaving 9 bases between them. The CDR3 spells CASSEGSGGNQPQHF. The DNA for the CDR3 is TGTGCCAGCAGTGAAGGGTCAGGCGGCAATCAGCCCCAGCATTTT.

J is TRBJ2-7 and V is TRBV6-5, with 9 bases fitting TRBD1. Losses at the gene ends were 2 bases for V and 3 bases for J; bases not matched to a gene: 5. CDR1 and CDR2 (germline): MNHEY, SVGAGI. CDR3 length: 15 residues. CDR3 nucleotide sequence: TGTGCCAGCAGTTACGTCCGGGACAGGGACTACGAGCAGTACTTC. Its translation: CASSYVRDRDYEQYF.

V and J are TRBV28 and TRBJ1-2, with 7 bases matching TRBD1. The ends lost 6 bases at V and 2 bases at J; junction bases unmatched: 3. The CDR3 runs 13 residues. Per the germline V gene, CDR1 is MDHEN and CDR2 is SYDVKM. The DNA of the CDR3 is TGTGCCAGCAGACAGGGGAGAAACTATGGCTACACCTTC. It translates to CASRQGRNYGYTF.

J is TRBJ1-5 and V is TRBV5-8, with TRBD1 identical over 8 bases. Germline V gene data show CDR1 as SGHTS and CDR2 as YDEGEE. The junction had 7 bases not matched to a gene; V was cut back by 1 base and J by 4 bases. The CDR3 runs to 16 residues. This chain's CDR3 is CASSLTDRVSNQPQHF. The CDR3, as DNA: TGTGCCAGCAGCTTGACGGACAGGGTGAGTAATCAGCCCCAGCATTTT.

The chain employs TRBV6-2 or TRBV6-3 and TRBJ2-7; 10 nucleotides align to TRBD2. The CDR3 consists of 14 residues. V dropped 6 bases and J dropped 1; count of bases not matched to a gene: 3. The germline V gene has CDR1 MNHEY and CDR2 SVGEGT. The DNA of the CDR3 is TGTGCCAGCAGACCTAGCGGGGGTTCCTACGAGCAGTACTTC. It is translated as CASRPSGGSYEQYF.

The chain is built from TRBV4-1 and TRBJ1-4, with TRBD1 matching over 9 bases. Germline V gene data show CDR1 as MGHRA and CDR2 as YSYEKL. Unmatched junction bases numbered 4, after V lost 4 bases and J lost 1 base. This CDR3 has 16 amino acids. DNA of the CDR3: TGCGCCAGCAGCCCCGGACAGGGGAGAACTAATGAAAAACTGTTTTTT. Translation gives CASSPGQGRTNEKLFF.

V gene TRBV2 combines with J gene TRBJ2-2; 7 bases match TRBD1. The CDR3 has 15 residues. Trimming at V came to 7 bases and at J to 4 bases, leaving 9 bases not matched to a gene. Germline V gene sequence: CDR1 SNHLY, CDR2 FYNNEI. For the CDR3, the DNA is TGTGCCAGCACCAAAGAGACAGGGAGCACCGGGGAGCTGTTTTTT. It yields the protein CASTKETGSTGELFF.

The V gene is TRBV11-3, the J gene TRBJ2-1; TRBD1 agrees at 8 bases. CDR1 is SGHNT and CDR2 is YENEEA in the germline V gene. Trimming removed 5 bases from V and 7 bases from J; junction bases left unmatched: 13. The CDR3 covers 16 residues. The CDR3: CASSPLDRVNSNEQFF. The CDR3 DNA reads as TGTGCCAGCAGCCCCTTGGACAGGGTTAATTCGAATGAGCAGTTCTTC.

The rearrangement uses TRBV5-5 and TRBJ1-4; no clear D. The length of the CDR3 is 13 residues. V lost 0 bases to trimming and J lost 8 bases, with 8 bases between them. The V gene's germline CDR1 is SGHKS and CDR2 YYEKEE (reference sequence). CDR3 amino acids: CASSLVPQEKLFF. The CDR3 DNA follows: TGTGCCAGCAGCTTGGTACCCCAGGAAAAACTGTTTTTT.

V usage is TRBV6-1 and J usage is TRBJ1-6; 7 bases map to TRBD1. The CDR3 is 19 residues long. Losses at the gene ends were 2 bases for V and 0 bases for J; bases not matched to a gene: 10. CDR1 is MNHNS, CDR2 SASEGT, per germline. DNA for the CDR3: TGTGCCAGCAGTGAACGCCTTGGACAGGAGAGCTCCTATAATTCACCCCTCCACTTT. Its protein product is CASSERLGQESSYNSPLHF.

This clone was recorded once. The chain employs TRBV7-6 and TRBJ2-7; TRBD2 matches at 9 bases. This CDR3 has 14 amino acids. Germline V gene data show CDR1 as SGHVS and CDR2 as FNYEAQ. Trimming at V came to 4 bases and at J to 5 bases, leaving 6 bases not matched to a gene. The CDR3 reads CASSSGLASHEQYF. The CDR3 region has the DNA TGTGCCAGCAGCTCTGGACTAGCGTCCCACGAGCAGTACTTC.

This clone was seen a few times. V gene TRBV2 combines with J gene TRBJ1-6; 7 bases match TRBD1. With V trimmed by 3 bases and J by 8 bases, 7 bases remained unmatched. Germline assignment: CDR1 SNHLY and CDR2 FYNNEI. The CDR3 is made up of 15 amino acids. Here the CDR3 DNA reads TGTGCCAGCAGTGACGGGACAGCTTGGGATTCACCCCTCCACTTT. As protein: CASSDGTAWDSPLHF.

The chain uses TRBV6-5 and TRBJ1-5; weak D call: TRBD1 (5 bases). The germline V and J ends were trimmed by 6 bases and 6 bases, with 18 bases remaining between them. CDR1 and CDR2 (germline): MNHEY, SVGAGI. The CDR3 sequence is 15 residues long. The CDR3 loop is CASSLGEGLAQPQHF. In DNA, the CDR3 is TGTGCCAGCAGCCTCGGGGAGGGGCTCGCTCAGCCCCAGCATTTT.

This clone was recorded at least ten times. V usage is TRBV6-5 and J usage is TRBJ2-1; D is perhaps TRBD1 (6 bases). The CDR3 is 14 residues long. V was cut by 2 bases and J by 8 bases, with 13 bases left in between. The V gene's germline CDR1 is MNHEY and CDR2 SVGAGI. The CDR3 region has the DNA TGTGCCAGCAGTTACGCACAGGGACGTTATGAGCAGTTCTTC. Translation gives CASSYAQGRYEQFF.